Following are 23 T cell receptor beta chains from one sample sequenced in a study of shared clonotypes between healthy human individuals. Clones were read by immunoSEQ multiplex PCR, and TCRdb kept only the in-frame ones, dropping some. The sample yields over 850,000 clones, 75% to 80% seen once. Source material: memory CD4+ T cells from PBMCs. Subset here: CD45RA-negative fraction. The source of these receptors is a man aged 18 to 30 in good health. Some clones in this sample may be carry-over from other donors' samples.

This clone has just a few counts. Other nucleotide sequences from this sample produce the same CDR3. The CDR3 region has the DNA TGTGCCAGCAGCCCCCCACGAGGGGAAAAACTGTTTTTT. It specifies CASSPPRGEKLFF. The rearrangement joins TRBV28 to TRBJ1-4; D is ambiguous. The CDR3 spans 13 residues. Trimming cost V 6 bases and J 8 bases, with 13 bases left between them. Germline V CDR1 and CDR2: MDHEN, SYDVKM.

V and J are TRBV2 and TRBJ2-5; D is unclear. V was cut by 3 bases and J by 1 base, with 18 bases left in between. Germline V CDR1 and CDR2: SNHLY, FYNNEI. There are 17 residues in the CDR3. This CDR3 reads CASSDMPGPLGQETQYF. CDR3 DNA sequence: TGTGCCAGCAGTGATATGCCCGGCCCCCTAGGCCAAGAGACCCAGTACTTC.

This clone turned up a few times. The chain has TRBV27 and TRBJ1-1; no clear D gene. CDR3 length equals 12 residues. CDR1 is MNHEY and CDR2 is SMNVEV in the germline V gene (reference sequence). Trimming removed 7 bases from V and 1 base from J, with 7 bases in between. The CDR3 DNA is TGTGCCAGCATAGACACGAACACTGAAGCTTTCTTT. This translates into CASIDTNTEAFF.

The chain links TRBV4-2 to TRBJ2-5; possibly TRBD2 for D (7 bases). Looked up from germline, CDR1 is LGHNA and CDR2 is YNFKEQ. This CDR3 is built from 16 residues. The V and J ends lost 0 bases and 3 bases respectively, with 14 bases between them. CDR3 amino acids: CASSQDWGRGEETQYF. The CDR3 DNA is TGTGCCAGCAGCCAAGATTGGGGGAGGGGGGAAGAGACCCAGTACTTC.

V gene TRBV5-1 combines with J gene TRBJ1-4, with no clear D. The CDR3 spans 15 residues. V gave up 3 bases and J gave up 7 bases, with 16 bases separating them. The germline CDR1 and CDR2 sequences are SGHRS and YFSETQ. This CDR3 is CASSSPGSEAEKLFF. The CDR3 DNA reads as TGCGCCAGCAGCTCCCCGGGCTCCGAGGCTGAAAAACTGTTTTTT.

V gene TRBV4-1 combines with J gene TRBJ2-7; D call uncertain. V shed 3 bases and J shed 0 bases, with 18 bases lying between them. The CDR3 totals 17 residues. CDR1 and CDR2 from the germline V gene are MGHRA and YSYEKL. The CDR3 bases are TGCGCCAGCAGCCAGGCCTCGGACCGATCTTCCTCCTACGAGCAGTACTTC. Translation: CASSQASDRSSSYEQYF.

The genes are TRBV5-5 and TRBJ1-5; no reliable D call. The germline CDR1 and CDR2 sequences are SGHKS and YYEKEE (reference sequence). CDR3 length: 14 residues. The V end was cut by 2 bases, the J end by 6 bases, with 12 bases between. The CDR3 DNA sequence: TGTGCCAGCAGCTTTCTAATCGCGGTTCAGCCCCAGCATTTT. It yields the protein CASSFLIAVQPQHF.

The chain carries TRBV11-2 and TRBJ1-2; possible D gene TRBD1, 6 bases. In germline, CDR1 is SGHAT, CDR2 FQNNGV. With 2 bases removed from V and 2 bases from J, the gap between germline ends came to 15 bases. This CDR3 has 16 residues. CDR3 protein: CASSLNARQANYGYTF. The CDR3 nucleotides are TGTGCCAGCAGCTTAAATGCCCGACAGGCAAACTATGGCTACACCTTC.

The chain recombines TRBV28 with TRBJ2-7; D unresolved. The CDR3 extends over 12 amino acids. The germline V and J ends were trimmed by 1 base and 3 bases, with 4 bases remaining between them. The germline CDR1 and CDR2 sequences are MDHEN and SYDVKM. The CDR3 region has the DNA TGTGCCAGCAGTTTATACGGCTACGAGCAGTACTTC. Its translation is CASSLYGYEQYF.

J is TRBJ2-3 and V is TRBV27, with D maybe TRBD2 (7 bases). The CDR3 length is 16 residues. Deletions cut 5 bases from V and 0 bases from J, with 15 bases between. The germline V gene encodes CDR1 MNHEY and CDR2 SMNVEV (reference sequence). The CDR3 sequence is CASSRGGGRSTDTQYF. Here the CDR3 DNA reads TGTGCCAGCAGTCGAGGGGGAGGGCGGAGCACAGATACGCAGTATTTT.

This clone was seen a few times. The chain recombines TRBV21-1 with TRBJ2-1; the D call TRBD1 from the table was never checked on the DNA. TRBV21-1 is classified as a pseudogene. There are 15 residues in the CDR3. Here the CDR3 DNA reads TGTGCCAGCAGACCCGGGACAGGGAGCTACAATGAGCAGTTCTTC. This codes for CASRPGTGSYNEQFF.

This clone has ten or more counts. The chain is built from TRBV6-1 and TRBJ2-5; 8 nucleotides agree with TRBD1. CDR1 is MNHNS, CDR2 SASEGT, per germline. The CDR3 consists of 15 residues. V gave up 6 bases and J gave up 2 bases; unmatched junction bases: 8. CDR3 in amino acids: CASSLRTGPQETQYF. The CDR3 coding sequence is TGTGCCAGCAGCCTAAGGACAGGGCCGCAAGAGACCCAGTACTTC.

The CDR3 here is CASSPIGTSTYEQYF. CDR3 bases: TGTGCCAGCAGTCCCATCGGGACTAGTACCTACGAGCAGTACTTC. This chain connects TRBV28 to TRBJ2-7; 8 positions agree with TRBD2. Germline CDR1 reads MDHEN; CDR2 reads SYDVKM. The V segment lost 5 bases and the J segment 2 bases; nucleotides outside the gene matches: 8. The CDR3 has 15 amino acids.

This chain joins TRBV9 and TRBJ2-2, with no clear D. CDR1 is SGDLS, CDR2 YYNGEE, per germline. V was clipped by 4 bases and J by 6 bases, with 10 bases between them. The CDR3 consists of 13 residues. CDR3 in amino acids: CASSSAFPGELFF. The CDR3 coding sequence is TGTGCCAGCAGCAGTGCCTTCCCCGGGGAGCTGTTTTTT.

The chain carries TRBV5-1 and TRBJ2-5; no definite D call. V was pared by 0 bases and J by 2 bases, with 8 bases between. Germline CDR1 is SGHRS and CDR2 is YFSETQ. The CDR3 sequence is 14 residues long. CDR3: CASSLEVQQETQYF. The DNA for the CDR3 is TGCGCCAGCAGCTTGGAAGTGCAACAAGAGACCCAGTACTTC.

This chain uses TRBV13 with TRBJ1-1; TRBD1 aligns across 8 bases. The germline CDR1 and CDR2 sequences are PRHDT and FYEKMQ (reference sequence). J gave up 10 bases and V 0 bases, and 7 bases lay outside the gene matches. The CDR3 contains 14 residues. CDR3 residues: CASSLGTGVRVAFF. As DNA, the CDR3 is TGTGCCAGCAGCTTAGGGACAGGGGTTCGGGTAGCTTTCTTT.

The chain employs TRBV5-8 and TRBJ2-7; tentative D call: TRBD2 (5 bases). Per germline, CDR1 SGHTS and CDR2 YDEGEE. CDR3 size: 14 residues. The V end lost 3 bases, the J end lost 0 bases, and 10 bases lay between the germline ends. In DNA, the CDR3 is TGTGCCAGCAGCTGGATGGGGAGCTCCTACGAGCAGTACTTC. It codes for CASSWMGSSYEQYF. Together with reference TRBV5-8 and TRBJ2-7, the CDR3 gives the full variable domain: EAGVTQSPTHLIKTRGQQATLRCSPISGHTSVYWYQQALGLGLQFLLWYDEGEERNRGNFPPRFSGRQFPNYSSELNVNALELEDSALYLCASSWMGSSYEQYFGPGTRLTVT.

The J gene is TRBJ2-7, the V gene TRBV5-1; 9 positions match TRBD2. The CDR3 has 16 amino acids. Germline V gene data show CDR1 as SGHRS and CDR2 as YFSETQ. Unmatched junction bases numbered 6, after V lost 0 bases and J lost 2 bases. CDR3 sequence reads: CASSLAPGLATYEQYF. The CDR3 DNA sequence: TGCGCCAGCAGCTTGGCTCCGGGACTAGCAACCTACGAGCAGTACTTC.

The CDR3 nucleotides read TGCGCCAGCAGCTTGGCAGGGGTCGATGAGCAGTTCTTC. Its protein is CASSLAGVDEQFF. This rearrangement joins TRBV5-1 to TRBJ2-1; possible D gene TRBD1, 6 bases. Trimming cost V 0 bases and J 8 bases, with 9 bases left between them. Germline CDR1 reads SGHRS; CDR2 reads YFSETQ. This CDR3 has 13 residues.

Note on this clone: The sample holds other DNA sequences that translate to the same CDR3. The CDR3, as DNA: TGTGCCAGCAGCAGCAGGACAGGGGGAGAGACCCAGTACTTC. Its protein is CASSSRTGGETQYF. This sequence joins TRBV7-9 and TRBJ2-5, with 10 bases matching TRBD1. Unmatched junction bases numbered 4, after V lost 5 bases and J lost 4 bases. This CDR3 is 14 amino acids long. The V gene's germline CDR1 is SEHNR and CDR2 FQNEAQ (reference sequence).

This chain joins TRBV9 and TRBJ2-3; D unresolved. From germline, CDR1 is SGDLS and CDR2 YYNGEE. This CDR3 region has 13 residues. Between the trimmed V and J ends, which lost 4 bases and 0 bases, there was a span of 6 bases. CDR3 loop: CASSRPSTDTQYF. The CDR3 DNA sequence: TGTGCCAGCAGCCGCCCTAGCACAGATACGCAGTATTTT.

This clone came up a few times. This chain connects TRBV7-6 to TRBJ2-2, with D possibly matching TRBD2 (6 bases). In germline, CDR1 is SGHVS, CDR2 FNYEAQ. Trimming pared 5 bases from V and 5 bases from J, leaving 18 bases between. The CDR3 is made up of 16 amino acids. The CDR3 nucleotides are TGTGCCAGCAGCCGATTCGGGAGCGGCGGGACCGGGGAGCTGTTTTTT. Protein sequence: CASSRFGSGGTGELFF.

This rearrangement joins TRBV5-1 to TRBJ2-3, with D perhaps TRBD1 (6 bases). The CDR3 consists of 14 residues. V lost 0 bases to trimming and J lost 6 bases, with 11 bases between them. Looked up from germline, CDR1 is SGHRS and CDR2 is YFSETQ. Here the CDR3 reads CASSLGRGEDTQYF. DNA for the CDR3: TGCGCCAGCAGCTTGGGCAGGGGAGAGGATACGCAGTATTTT.